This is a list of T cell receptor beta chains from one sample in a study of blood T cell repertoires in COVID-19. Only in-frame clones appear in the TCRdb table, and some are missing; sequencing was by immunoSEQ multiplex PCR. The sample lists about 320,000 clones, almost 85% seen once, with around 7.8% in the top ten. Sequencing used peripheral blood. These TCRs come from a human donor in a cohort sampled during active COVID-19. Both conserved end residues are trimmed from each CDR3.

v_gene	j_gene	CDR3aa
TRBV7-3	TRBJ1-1	ASSFLANTEAF
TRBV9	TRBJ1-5	ASSRQGSGFQPQH
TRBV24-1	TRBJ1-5	ATSRGRNQPQH
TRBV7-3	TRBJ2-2	ASSLVLTGELF
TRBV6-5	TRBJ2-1	ASRTPGLIHNEQF
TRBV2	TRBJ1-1	ASRDRSGNTEAF
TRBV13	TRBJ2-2	ASSLRTGGSTGELF
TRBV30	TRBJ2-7	AWNFNRGNEQY
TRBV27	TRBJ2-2	ATASPYAGPGELF
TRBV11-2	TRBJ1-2	ASSTNQIMYGYT
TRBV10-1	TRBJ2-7	ASSEGAGNEQY
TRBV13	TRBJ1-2	ASSSSTGTGDT
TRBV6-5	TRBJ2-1	ASRADRYNEQF
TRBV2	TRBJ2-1	ASSVEVNEQF
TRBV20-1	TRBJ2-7	SAEKYEQY
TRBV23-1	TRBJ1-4	ASSQGMGRGTNEKLF
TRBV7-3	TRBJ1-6	ASSPDRNSPLH
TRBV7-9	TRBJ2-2	ASSPGQGDTGELF
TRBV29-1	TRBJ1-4	SILRQGNEKLF
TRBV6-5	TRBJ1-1	ASSGTNTEAF
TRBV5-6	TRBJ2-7	ASSLARNPYEQY
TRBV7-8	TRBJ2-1	ASSAGTVRGDEQF
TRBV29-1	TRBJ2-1	SVDRSRGNEQF
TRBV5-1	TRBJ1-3	ASSTTGDRNTIY
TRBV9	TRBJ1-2	ASSDGQGFTGGYT
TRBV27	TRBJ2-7	ASSFLGLAGEQY
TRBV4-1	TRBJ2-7	ASSQDFAGGSEQY
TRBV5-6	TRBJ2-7	ASSLAGQSYEQY
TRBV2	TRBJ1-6	ATYPRGPLGSLH
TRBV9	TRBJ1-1	ASSVGFGGVSEAF
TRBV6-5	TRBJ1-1	ASSYSIRGFNTEAF
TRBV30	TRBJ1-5	AWSGQGVFQPQH
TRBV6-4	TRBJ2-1	ASSDGYQNEQF
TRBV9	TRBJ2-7	ASSRDNYEQY
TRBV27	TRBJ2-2	ASSNHRNPGELF
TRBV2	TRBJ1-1	ASRQPGQRNTEAF
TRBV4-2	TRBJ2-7	ASSQDVLEMGEQY
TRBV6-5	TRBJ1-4	ASSYAHTRSEKLF
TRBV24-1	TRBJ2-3	ATGTSGGTDTQY
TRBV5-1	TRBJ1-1	ASSLAERTEAF
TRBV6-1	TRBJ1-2	ASSEARLIYGYT
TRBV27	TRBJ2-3	ASSLQDLNIDTQY
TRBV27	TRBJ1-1	ASWPGLANTEAF
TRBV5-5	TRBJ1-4	ASSRRGGAGEKLF
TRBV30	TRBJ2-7	AWSRTGGNEQY
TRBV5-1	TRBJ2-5	ASSFGGYQETQY
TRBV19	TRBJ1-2	ASSRAGTGGYT
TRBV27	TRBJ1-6	ASTLGAYNSPLH
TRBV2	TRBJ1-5	ASSVSGGINQPQH
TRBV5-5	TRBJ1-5	ASSYDLGNQPQH
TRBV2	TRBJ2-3	ASSVGEGADTQY
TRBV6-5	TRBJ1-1	ASSWTGENTEAF
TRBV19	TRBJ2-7	ASSNPSGGTYEQY
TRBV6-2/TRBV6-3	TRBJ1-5	ASSYGRRAGNQPQH
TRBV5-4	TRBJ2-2	ASSLTSNTGELF
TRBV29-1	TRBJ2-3	SVIPGLAFGGQY
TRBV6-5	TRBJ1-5	ASMDRGTNQPQH
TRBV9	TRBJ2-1	ASSVGASGGLYYNEQF
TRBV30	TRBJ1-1	AFRGISTEAF